The 14 T cell receptor beta chains below were found in one sample sequenced in a study of blood T cell repertoires in COVID-19 (dated by TCRdb to the early 2020s). Libraries were prepared through the immunoSEQ multiplex PCR assay. TCRdb holds this immuneACCESS table with in-frame rearrangements only. Some clones are missing; in checked studies, unresolved V genes explain under half, and the rest has no known cause. The sample has 490,000 or so clones on record, 88% of them singletons. 6.5% to 8.5% of the sample lies in the top ten. The specimen sequenced was PBMCs or T cells enriched from blood (not recorded which). The receptors here all came from a woman aged 55-70 years who had recovered from COVID-19.

This rearrangement joins TRBV27 to TRBJ1-1, with D perhaps matching TRBD1 (5 bases). Per the germline V gene, CDR1 is MNHEY and CDR2 is SMNVEV (reference sequence). V shed 6 bases and J shed 8 bases, with 19 bases lying between them. The CDR3 runs 14 residues. The CDR3 DNA reads as TGTGCCAGCAGCCTGGGGCACCGTTTGGGGGAAGCTTTCTTT. Protein product: CASSLGHRLGEAFF.

The J gene is TRBJ1-1, the V gene TRBV29-1; 10 nucleotides agree with TRBD1. Germline values: CDR1 SQVTM, CDR2 ANQGSEA. V was clipped by 4 bases and J by 3 bases; unmatched bases: 2. The CDR3 has 13 amino acids. The CDR3 region is CSVATGGYTEAFF. DNA for the CDR3: TGCAGCGTTGCGACAGGGGGCTACACTGAAGCTTTCTTT. Filled out from reference TRBV29-1 and TRBJ1-1, the complete variable domain reads SAVISQKPSRDICQRGTSLTIQCQVDSQVTMMFWYRQQPGQSLTLIATANQGSEATYESGFVIDKFPISRPNLTFSTLTVSNMSPEDSSIYLCSVATGGYTEAFFGQGTRLTVV.

This clone has only one observation. The chain joins TRBV27 to TRBJ1-3, with D perhaps TRBD1 (5 bases). The CDR3 is made up of 15 amino acids. Germline V gene lookup returns CDR1 MNHEY and CDR2 SMNVEV (reference sequence). V dropped 3 bases and J dropped 2 bases, with 11 bases sitting between them. CDR3 residues: CASSLEGRPGNTIYF. The CDR3 DNA is TGTGCCAGCAGTTTGGAGGGGAGGCCTGGAAACACCATATATTTT.

The chain joins TRBV9 to TRBJ1-6, with 7 bases lining up with TRBD1. The germline gives CDR1 SGDLS, CDR2 YYNGEE. CDR3 length: 15 amino acids. Trimming cost V 0 bases and J 13 bases; bases outside gene matches: 10. The CDR3 spells CASSVDETGSFPLHF. Written as DNA, the CDR3 is TGTGCCAGCAGCGTAGATGAGACAGGGTCTTTCCCCCTCCACTTT.

This rearrangement joins TRBV25-1 to TRBJ1-1; a possible D gene is TRBD1 (5 bases). The CDR3 is made up of 11 amino acids. CDR1 is MGHDK, CDR2 SYGVNS, per germline. V was shortened by 6 bases and J by 11 bases, with 13 bases between the two germline ends. CDR3 sequence reads: CASRVGGVAFF. In DNA form, the CDR3 reads TGTGCCAGCAGGGTTGGGGGGGTGGCTTTCTTT.

On this clone itself: In the same sample, other DNA sequences code for this CDR3. V is TRBV24-1 and J is TRBJ2-2; the D gene is possibly TRBD1 (5 bases). This CDR3 is 16 amino acids long. V dropped 1 base and J dropped 0 bases, with 8 bases sitting between them. Germline values: CDR1 KGHDR, CDR2 SFDVKD. The CDR3 sequence is CATSDFRGANTGELFF. In nucleotides, the CDR3 is TGTGCCACCAGTGATTTTAGGGGCGCGAACACCGGGGAGCTGTTTTTT.

This clone was seen only a few times. The CDR3 loop reads CASSYGQGNQPQHF. DNA of the CDR3: TGTGCCAGCAGTTACGGGCAGGGCAATCAGCCCCAGCATTTT. J is TRBJ1-5 and V is TRBV6-5, with no clear D. The CDR3 has 14 residues. Germline V CDR1 and CDR2: MNHEY, SVGAGI. Trimming stripped 2 bases from V and 2 bases from J, with 7 bases between.

The gene calls are TRBV30 and TRBJ2-3; the match to TRBD2 covers 8 bases. The CDR3 contains 13 residues. In germline, CDR1 is GTSNPN, CDR2 SVGIG (reference sequence). After removal of 1 base from V and 6 bases from J, the junction contained 3 bases not matched to a gene. Here the CDR3 DNA reads TGTGCCTGGAGTGAGGGACTAGGTGATACGCAGTATTTT. This encodes CAWSEGLGDTQYF.

The gene calls are TRBV7-6 and TRBJ1-5; D unclear. Germline lookup yields CDR1 SGHVS and CDR2 FNYEAQ. V was trimmed by 5 bases and J by 5 bases, leaving 10 bases between them. The CDR3 length is 13 residues. CDR3 sequence reads: CASSRGDYQPQHF. Here the CDR3 DNA reads TGTGCCAGCAGCCGGGGAGATTATCAGCCCCAGCATTTT.

The gene calls are TRBV5-8 and TRBJ1-5, with D unclear. Germline V CDR1 and CDR2: SGHTS, YDEGEE. Trimming took 0 bases from V and 5 from J, leaving 6 bases between them. The CDR3 sequence is 13 residues long. CDR3 coding DNA: TGTGCCAGCAGCTTGGGAGGGTATCAGCCCCAGCATTTT. Amino acids: CASSLGGYQPQHF.

In its sample, this clone was seen many times. This sequence joins TRBV10-2 and TRBJ2-3; D is perhaps TRBD2 (6 bases). V shed 7 bases and J shed 2 bases, with 10 bases lying between them. This CDR3 comprises 13 residues. CDR1 and CDR2 from the germline V gene are WSHSY and SAAADI. The CDR3 DNA follows: TGCGCCAGCACTAGCGCATACACAGATACGCAGTATTTT. Its translation is CASTSAYTDTQYF.

The gene calls are TRBV7-6 and TRBJ2-7; D possibly corresponds to TRBD2 (6 bases). From germline, CDR1 is SGHVS and CDR2 FNYEAQ. The CDR3 extends over 14 amino acids. Trimming took off 5 bases at V and 4 bases at J, with 15 bases between the two ends. Here the CDR3 DNA reads TGTGCCAGCAGCCAGGGTAGCGGAAGTTACGAGCAGTACTTC. It translates to CASSQGSGSYEQYF.

J is TRBJ2-3 and V is TRBV29-1; the D gene is possibly TRBD2 (6 bases). Trimming pared 8 bases from V and 4 bases from J, leaving 13 bases between. This CDR3 spans 12 amino acids. Germline V lookup: CDR1 SQVTM, CDR2 ANQGSEA. CDR3 sequence: CSSSTGADTQYF. In nucleotides, the CDR3 is TGCAGCTCAAGCACGGGAGCAGATACGCAGTATTTT.

This clone appeared once. The chain employs TRBV27 and TRBJ2-1; 10 bases are a match to TRBD2. The CDR3 runs 15 residues. In germline, CDR1 is MNHEY, CDR2 SMNVEV (reference sequence). With V trimmed by 6 bases and J by 9 bases, 11 bases remained unmatched. CDR3 nucleotides: TGTGCCAGCAGACCCAAGCGGGGGGGCCCGGTTGAGCAGTTCTTC. Translated: CASRPKRGGPVEQFF.